This T cell receptor (beta chain) derives from a study of blood T cell repertoires in COVID-19. Study details: Acute and convalescent COVID-19 samples came from the United States, Italy and Spain. T cells, B-cell-depleted T cells, or PBMCs supplied cDNA or gDNA.

The CDR3 spans 14 residues. Trimming cost V 3 bases and J 4 bases, with 12 bases left between them. Germline CDR1 and CDR2: MNHEY and SMNVEV (reference sequence). This clone has only one observation. Patients of the Seattle cohort, enrolled during active infection, were followed longitudinally. Per the original data handling: Reference gene primer amplification in the assay estimated nucleated cell counts. The data were produced by immunoSEQ multiplex PCR, yet TCRdb's version contains in-frame clones alone and is incomplete. The DNA gave D and trimming, while V, J and clone size come from that table. This table has some 220,000 clones, about 83% appearing once.

The chain has TRBV27 and TRBJ1-1, with a weak D call TRBD1 (6 bases). Sequencing was performed on peripheral blood. The receptor was derived from a woman aged 25-40 years with COVID-19, enrolled during active disease. CDR3 residues: CASSLLGATTEAFF. The CDR3 region has the DNA TGTGCCAGCAGTTTGCTGGGGGCTACCACTGAAGCTTTCTTT.